These 24 T cell receptor beta chains share one sample of origin, sequenced in a study of CD8+ T cells in alopecia areata. cDNA reverse transcribed from extracted RNA served as the sequencing template. The repertoire was sequenced with immunoSEQ multiplex PCR; TCRdb's copy has only in-frame clones and lacks some. The sample lists about 97,000 clones, approximately 63% occurring once. Treatment meaning: oral pan-JAK inhibitor, 5-10 mg twice daily. The sample here was CD8+ T cells sorted from blood, taken between weeks 55 and 65, from a patient treated with tofacitinib. Receptor source: a human donor with alopecia areata.

The V and J genes are TRBV10-3 and TRBJ2-7, with D perhaps assigned TRBD1 or TRBD2 (5 bases each). This CDR3 has 14 residues. CDR1 is ENHRY and CDR2 is SYGVKD in the germline V gene. With 3 bases removed from V and 5 bases from J, the gap between germline ends came to 14 bases. The chain's CDR3 is CAISDLGRFNEQYF. CDR3 sequence (DNA): TGTGCCATCAGTGACTTGGGACGATTCAACGAGCAGTACTTC.

This clone has more than one count but fewer than ten. This chain connects TRBV13 to TRBJ1-6, with TRBD1 as a possible D gene (5 bases). The ends were cut back, 5 bases at V and 8 bases at J, with 13 bases in the middle. The CDR3 covers 14 residues. Germline CDR1 reads PRHDT; CDR2 reads FYEKMQ (reference sequence). As DNA, the CDR3 is TGTGCCAGCAGCCAGCAGGGAAAGGATTCACCCCTCCACTTT. It is translated as CASSQQGKDSPLHF.

There are a few counts of this clone. The chain combines TRBV30 with TRBJ1-2; D gene uncertain. There are 11 residues in the CDR3. Deletions cut 4 bases from V and 7 bases from J, with 10 bases between. Germline loops: CDR1 GTSNPN, CDR2 SVGIG (reference sequence). DNA for the CDR3: TGTGCCTGGAATACCGGCACTGGCTACACCTTC. As protein: CAWNTGTGYTF.

The gene calls are TRBV6-5 and TRBJ2-7; 9 bases align to TRBD1. This CDR3 has 15 residues. Per the germline V gene, CDR1 is MNHEY and CDR2 is SVGAGI. V shed 6 bases, J shed 2 bases, and the junction held 8 bases outside the gene matches. The DNA of the CDR3 is TGTGCCAGCAGCTCCTCCGGGACAGGGACCTACGAGCAGTACTTC. It is translated as CASSSSGTGTYEQYF.

The V call is TRBV9, the J call TRBJ2-1; 7 positions agree with TRBD1. Germline-derived CDR1 and CDR2 are SGDLS and YYNGEE. CDR3 length: 13 amino acids. V lost 0 bases to trimming and J lost 11 bases; unmatched junction nucleotides: 5. The CDR3: CASSVGQGDKQFF. CDR3 DNA sequence: TGTGCCAGCAGCGTAGGACAGGGAGACAAGCAGTTCTTC.

This clone was seen a few times. J is TRBJ1-5 and V is TRBV2; D is unresolved. This CDR3 contains 12 residues. Trimming took off 4 bases at V and 8 bases at J, with 9 bases between the two ends. Germline V gene lookup returns CDR1 SNHLY and CDR2 FYNNEI. This chain's CDR3 is CASSGGSEPQHF. The CDR3 DNA reads as TGTGCCAGCAGTGGAGGGTCCGAGCCCCAGCATTTT.

The chain has TRBV7-9 and TRBJ1-4, with D perhaps TRBD1 (6 bases). V shed 3 bases and J shed 4 bases, with 18 bases lying between them. The CDR3 totals 17 residues. Germline assignment: CDR1 SEHNR and CDR2 FQNEAQ (reference sequence). The CDR3 sequence: CASSFPSLGANNEKLFF. The CDR3 bases are TGTGCCAGCAGCTTCCCTTCGTTGGGGGCTAATAATGAAAAACTGTTTTTT.

There are a few counts of this clone. The chain is built from TRBV5-1 and TRBJ2-5; 7 bases are shared with TRBD1. CDR1 SGHRS and CDR2 YFSETQ come from the germline V gene. Trimming at V came to 5 bases and at J to 0 bases, leaving 7 bases not matched to a gene. The CDR3 is 15 residues long. The chain's CDR3 is CASSALGQYQETQYF. The CDR3 DNA is TGCGCCAGCAGTGCGCTGGGACAGTACCAAGAGACCCAGTACTTC.

The genes are TRBV29-1 and TRBJ1-1; no clear D. The germline V and J ends were trimmed by 5 bases and 4 bases, with 5 bases remaining between them. CDR1 SQVTM and CDR2 ANQGSEA come from the germline V gene. The CDR3 length is 10 residues. CDR3 in amino acids: CSVTGTEAFF. In DNA, the CDR3 is TGCAGCGTTACGGGCACTGAAGCTTTCTTT.

This clone was counted only a few times. The chain carries TRBV5-1 and TRBJ2-3, with 8 bases identical to TRBD1. This CDR3 region has 19 residues. Germline CDR1 and CDR2: SGHRS and YFSETQ. Germline trimming cut 3 bases from V and 1 base from J; bases unmatched to any gene: 16. CDR3 protein: CASSWNVRGLGFGTDTQYF. CDR3 in DNA: TGCGCCAGCAGCTGGAACGTCAGGGGGCTAGGATTTGGCACAGATACGCAGTATTTT.

V is TRBV9 and J is TRBJ1-2; D call uncertain. The germline V gene has CDR1 SGDLS and CDR2 YYNGEE. With 6 bases removed from V and 8 bases from J, the gap between germline ends came to 17 bases. CDR3 size: 13 residues. CDR3 in amino acids: CASTLAGGEGYTF. DNA of the CDR3: TGTGCCAGCACCCTAGCCGGTGGGGAGGGCTACACCTTC.

The V call is TRBV7-9, the J call TRBJ1-5, with 7 bases that match TRBD1. Germline trimming cut 1 base from V and 0 bases from J; bases unmatched to any gene: 12. The CDR3 has 19 amino acids. Germline assignment: CDR1 SEHNR and CDR2 FQNEAQ (reference sequence). The DNA of the CDR3 is TGTGCCAGCAGCTTAGACCCTGAGACAGGGACGTATAGCAATCAGCCCCAGCATTTT. Translation gives CASSLDPETGTYSNQPQHF.

The V and J genes are TRBV9 and TRBJ2-5; 8 bases match TRBD1. The CDR3 totals 16 residues. J lost 4 bases, V lost 4 bases, and 12 bases had no gene match. In germline, CDR1 is SGDLS, CDR2 YYNGEE. CDR3 region: CASSQRGWDRRETQYF. In DNA form, the CDR3 reads TGTGCCAGCAGCCAGAGGGGGTGGGACAGGCGAGAGACCCAGTACTTC. Complete variable domain (other parts from reference TRBV9 and TRBJ2-5): DSGVTQTPKHLITATGQRVTLRCSPRSGDLSVYWYQQSLDQGLQFLIQYYNGEERAKGNILERFSAQQFPDLHSELNLSSLELGDSALYFCASSQRGWDRRETQYFGPGTRLLVL.

This rearrangement joins TRBV19 to TRBJ1-1, with unresolved D. V was cut by 2 bases and J by 1 base, with 5 bases left in between. CDR3 size: 13 residues. CDR1 and CDR2 from the germline V gene are LNHDA and SQIVND (reference sequence). CDR3: CASSITRNTEAFF. The CDR3 coding sequence is TGTGCCAGTAGTATAACCAGGAACACTGAAGCTTTCTTT.

The rearrangement links TRBV19 to TRBJ1-1; D might be TRBD1 (5 bases). V gave up 2 bases and J gave up 7 bases, with 14 bases separating them. The CDR3 is 14 residues long. Germline CDR1 reads LNHDA; CDR2 reads SQIVND (reference sequence). The DNA of the CDR3 is TGTGCCAGTAGTATAAATTCGGGACTAATTGAAGCTTTCTTT. Amino acids: CASSINSGLIEAFF.

This clone was observed a handful of times. V and J are TRBV5-1 and TRBJ1-1, with unresolved D. CDR3 length: 14 amino acids. V was pared by 4 bases and J by 4 bases, with 14 bases between. Germline V gene sequence: CDR1 SGHRS, CDR2 YFSETQ. In DNA form, the CDR3 reads TGCGCCAGCAGCCCTGACGGTCTTCCCACTGAAGCTTTCTTT. It codes for CASSPDGLPTEAFF.

This clone was detected a few times. The chain employs TRBV9 and TRBJ1-1, with D unclear. The V end was cut by 0 bases, the J end by 4 bases, with 10 bases between. The CDR3 consists of 14 residues. In germline, CDR1 is SGDLS, CDR2 YYNGEE. Written as DNA, the CDR3 is TGTGCCAGCAGCGTAGAGAGCCGATTCACTGAAGCTTTCTTT. It is translated as CASSVESRFTEAFF.

V usage is TRBV27 and J usage is TRBJ2-3, with D uncertain. The CDR3 runs 16 residues. V gave up 4 bases and J gave up 4 bases, with 18 bases separating them. Looked up from germline, CDR1 is MNHEY and CDR2 is SMNVEV (reference sequence). The CDR3 reads CASSSDQPDTADTQYF. Written as DNA, the CDR3 is TGTGCCAGCAGTTCGGACCAACCGGATACAGCAGATACGCAGTATTTT.

V and J are TRBV30 and TRBJ1-4, with 10 bases aligning to TRBD1. This CDR3 has 16 residues. V shed 2 bases, J shed 7 bases, and the junction held 10 bases outside the gene matches. CDR1 and CDR2 (germline): GTSNPN, SVGIG (reference sequence). CDR3 in amino acids: CAWSNYRDRGTEKLFF. The CDR3, as DNA: TGTGCCTGGAGTAACTACCGGGACAGGGGTACTGAAAAACTGTTTTTT.

This sequence joins TRBV4-1 and TRBJ1-1; D is unresolved. The CDR3 covers 17 residues. The V end was cut by 4 bases, the J end by 1 base, with 19 bases between. Germline values: CDR1 MGHRA, CDR2 YSYEKL. The CDR3 DNA follows: TGCGCCAGCAGCCTCGCCTCGACTGACCTAGGGAACACTGAAGCTTTCTTT. Its translation: CASSLASTDLGNTEAFF.

The gene calls are TRBV2 and TRBJ1-5, with D perhaps matching TRBD1 (5 bases). The CDR3 sequence is 15 residues long. Germline V lookup: CDR1 SNHLY, CDR2 FYNNEI. V was pared by 4 bases and J by 6 bases, with 16 bases between. CDR3 amino acids: CASSVSSAGLQPQHF. For the CDR3, the DNA is TGTGCCAGCAGTGTATCTTCAGCGGGGCTTCAGCCCCAGCATTTT. The full variable domain, its missing parts supplied by reference TRBV2 and TRBJ1-5, is EPEVTQTPSHQVTQMGQEVILRCVPISNHLYFYWYRQILGQKVEFLVSFYNNEISEKSEIFDDQFSVERPDGSNFTLKIRSTKLEDSAMYFCASSVSSAGLQPQHFGDGTRLSIL.

This clone was seen a few times. This sequence joins TRBV27 and TRBJ1-1; D is undetermined. CDR1 and CDR2 (germline): MNHEY, SMNVEV (reference sequence). The CDR3 runs to 14 residues. V lost 4 bases to trimming and J lost 1 base, with 10 bases between them. CDR3 in DNA: TGTGCCAGCAGTTGGGGAGGAGGGAACACTGAAGCTTTCTTT. As protein: CASSWGGGNTEAFF.

This chain joins TRBV29-1 and TRBJ2-7; no firm D call. The CDR3 loop spans 10 amino acids. The V end lost 4 bases, the J end lost 5 bases, and 6 bases lay between the germline ends. CDR1 and CDR2 from the germline V gene are SQVTM and ANQGSEA. The CDR3 DNA is TGCAGCGTTGTGTGGCACGAGCAGTACTTC. It encodes CSVVWHEQYF.

This clone has just a few counts. The chain links TRBV5-1 to TRBJ1-6; 7 bases are a match to TRBD1. From germline, CDR1 is SGHRS and CDR2 YFSETQ. Trimming removed 4 bases from V and 2 bases from J; junction bases left unmatched: 6. CDR3 size: 16 residues. The DNA for the CDR3 is TGCGCCAGCAGCCCAACAGGGGACCCCTATAATTCACCCCTCCACTTT. Protein: CASSPTGDPYNSPLHF.